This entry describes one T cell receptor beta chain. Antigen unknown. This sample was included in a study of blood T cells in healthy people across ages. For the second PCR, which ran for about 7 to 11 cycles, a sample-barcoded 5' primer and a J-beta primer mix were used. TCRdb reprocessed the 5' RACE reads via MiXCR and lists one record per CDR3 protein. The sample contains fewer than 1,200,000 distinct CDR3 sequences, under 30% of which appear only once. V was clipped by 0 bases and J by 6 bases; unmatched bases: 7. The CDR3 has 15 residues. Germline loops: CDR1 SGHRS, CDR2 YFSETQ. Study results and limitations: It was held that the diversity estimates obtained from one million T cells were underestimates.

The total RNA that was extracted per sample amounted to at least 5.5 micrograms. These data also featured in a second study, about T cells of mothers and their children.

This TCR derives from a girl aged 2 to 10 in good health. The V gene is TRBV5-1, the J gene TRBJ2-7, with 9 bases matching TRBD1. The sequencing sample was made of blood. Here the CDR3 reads CASSLDTGGEGEQYF. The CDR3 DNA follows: TGCGCCAGCAGCTTGGATACAGGGGGCGAAGGCGAGCAGTACTTC.